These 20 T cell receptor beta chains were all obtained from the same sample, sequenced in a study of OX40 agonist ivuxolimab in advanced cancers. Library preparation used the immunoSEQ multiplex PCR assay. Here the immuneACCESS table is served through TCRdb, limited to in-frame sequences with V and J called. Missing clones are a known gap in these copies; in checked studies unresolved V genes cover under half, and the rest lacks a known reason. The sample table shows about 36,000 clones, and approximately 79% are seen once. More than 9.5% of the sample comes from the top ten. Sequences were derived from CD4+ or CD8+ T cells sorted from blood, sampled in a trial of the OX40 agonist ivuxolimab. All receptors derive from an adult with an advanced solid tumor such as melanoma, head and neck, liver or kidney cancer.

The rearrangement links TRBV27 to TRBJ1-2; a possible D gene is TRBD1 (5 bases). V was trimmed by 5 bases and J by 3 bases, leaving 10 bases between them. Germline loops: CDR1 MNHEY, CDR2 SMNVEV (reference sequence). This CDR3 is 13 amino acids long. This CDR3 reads CASSPGLYYGYTF. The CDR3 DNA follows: TGTGCCAGCAGTCCGGGACTCTACTATGGCTACACCTTC.

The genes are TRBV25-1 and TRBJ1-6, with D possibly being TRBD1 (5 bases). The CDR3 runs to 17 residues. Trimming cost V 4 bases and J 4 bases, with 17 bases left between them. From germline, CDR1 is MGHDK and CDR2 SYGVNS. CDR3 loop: CASSGKGTWYYNSPLHF. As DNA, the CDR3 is TGTGCCAGCAGTGGAAAGGGGACCTGGTATTATAATTCACCCCTCCACTTT. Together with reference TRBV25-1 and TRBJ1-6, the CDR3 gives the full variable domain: EADIYQTPRYLVIGTGKKITLECSQTMGHDKMYWYQQDPGMELHLIHYSYGVNSTEKGDLSSESTVSRIRTEHFPLTLESARPSHTSQYLCASSGKGTWYYNSPLHFGNGTRLTVT.

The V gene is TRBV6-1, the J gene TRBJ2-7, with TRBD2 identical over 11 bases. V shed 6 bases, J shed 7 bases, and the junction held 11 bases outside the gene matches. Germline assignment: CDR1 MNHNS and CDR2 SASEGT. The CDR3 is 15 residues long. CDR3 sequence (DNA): TGTGCCAGCAGCGATCTTAGCGGGGGGGCGAGGGAGCAGTACTTC. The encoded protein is CASSDLSGGAREQYF.

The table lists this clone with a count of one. CDR3 nucleotide sequence: TGTGCCTGGGACACCGGGATCGAAAACAATGAGCAGTTCTTC. As protein: CAWDTGIENNEQFF. The V call is TRBV30, the J call TRBJ2-1, with D maybe TRBD2 (5 bases). Trimming removed 5 bases from V and 5 bases from J, with 16 bases in between. The CDR3 length is 14 residues. The germline V gene encodes CDR1 GTSNPN and CDR2 SVGIG (reference sequence).

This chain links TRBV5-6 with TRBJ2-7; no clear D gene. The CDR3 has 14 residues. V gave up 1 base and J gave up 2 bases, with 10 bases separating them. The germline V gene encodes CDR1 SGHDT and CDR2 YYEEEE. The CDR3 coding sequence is TGTGCCAGCAGCTTGATGCGCTATACCTACGAGCAGTACTTC. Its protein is CASSLMRYTYEQYF.

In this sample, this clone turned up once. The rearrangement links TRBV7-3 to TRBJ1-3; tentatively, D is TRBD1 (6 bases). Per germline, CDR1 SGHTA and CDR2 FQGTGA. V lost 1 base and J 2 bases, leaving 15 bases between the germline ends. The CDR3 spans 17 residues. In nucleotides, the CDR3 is TGTGCCAGCAGCTTAAGGAGCCCAGGGGTCCCTGGAAACACCATATATTTT. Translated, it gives CASSLRSPGVPGNTIYF.

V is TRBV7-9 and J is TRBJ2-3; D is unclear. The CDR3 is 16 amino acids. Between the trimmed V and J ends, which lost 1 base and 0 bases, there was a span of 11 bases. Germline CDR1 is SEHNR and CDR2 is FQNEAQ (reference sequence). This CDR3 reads CASSLVTVTSTDTQYF. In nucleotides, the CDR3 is TGTGCCAGCAGCTTAGTTACAGTAACTAGCACAGATACGCAGTATTTT.

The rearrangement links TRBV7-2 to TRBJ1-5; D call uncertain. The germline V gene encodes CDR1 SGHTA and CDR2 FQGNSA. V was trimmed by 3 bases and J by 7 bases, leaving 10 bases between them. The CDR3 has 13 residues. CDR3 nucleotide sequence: TGTGCCAGCAGCTTCCACCCTGAGCAGCCCCAGCATTTT. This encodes CASSFHPEQPQHF.

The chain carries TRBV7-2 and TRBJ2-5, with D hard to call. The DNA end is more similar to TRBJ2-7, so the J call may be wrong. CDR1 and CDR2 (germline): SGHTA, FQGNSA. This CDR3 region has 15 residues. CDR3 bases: TGTGCCAGCAGCACCGTGGGTGGGTCAACCAGCGAGCAGTACTTC. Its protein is CASSTVGGSTSEQYF.

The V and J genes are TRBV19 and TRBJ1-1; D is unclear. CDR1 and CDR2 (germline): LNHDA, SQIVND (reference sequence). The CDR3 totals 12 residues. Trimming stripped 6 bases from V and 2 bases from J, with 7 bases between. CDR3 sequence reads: CASSRGNTEAFF. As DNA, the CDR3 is TGTGCCAGTAGCCGAGGAAACACTGAAGCTTTCTTT.

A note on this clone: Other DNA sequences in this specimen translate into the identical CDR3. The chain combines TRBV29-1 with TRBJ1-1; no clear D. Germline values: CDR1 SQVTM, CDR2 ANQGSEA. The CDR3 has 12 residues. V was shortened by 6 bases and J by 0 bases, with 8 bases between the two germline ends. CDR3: CSVKRMNTEAFF. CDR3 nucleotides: TGCAGCGTGAAGCGGATGAACACTGAAGCTTTCTTT.

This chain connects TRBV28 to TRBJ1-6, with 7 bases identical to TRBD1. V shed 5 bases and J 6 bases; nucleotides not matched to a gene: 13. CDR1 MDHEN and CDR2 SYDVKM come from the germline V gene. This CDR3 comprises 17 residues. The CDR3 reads CASSILSGTASNSPLHF. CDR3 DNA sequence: TGTGCCAGCAGTATATTGTCGGGGACAGCGAGTAATTCACCCCTCCACTTT. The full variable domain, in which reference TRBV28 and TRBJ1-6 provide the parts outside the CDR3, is DVKVTQSSRYLVKRTGEKVFLECVQDMDHENMFWYRQDPGLGLRLIYFSYDVKMKEKGDIPEGYSVSREKKERFSLILESASTNQTSMYLCASSILSGTASNSPLHFGNGTRLTVT.

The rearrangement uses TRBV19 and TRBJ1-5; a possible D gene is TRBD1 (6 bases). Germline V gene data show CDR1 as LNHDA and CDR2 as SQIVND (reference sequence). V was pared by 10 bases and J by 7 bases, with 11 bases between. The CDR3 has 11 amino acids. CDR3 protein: CAILGGQPQHF. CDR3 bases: TGTGCCATACTAGGGGGGCAGCCCCAGCATTTT.

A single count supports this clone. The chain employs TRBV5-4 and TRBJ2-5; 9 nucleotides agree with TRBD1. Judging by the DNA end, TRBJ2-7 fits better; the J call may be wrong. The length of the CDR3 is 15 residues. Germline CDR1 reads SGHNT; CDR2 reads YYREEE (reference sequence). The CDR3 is CASSLVSTGGSEQYF. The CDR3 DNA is TGTGCCAGCAGCTTGGTCTCGACAGGGGGTAGCGAGCAGTACTTC.

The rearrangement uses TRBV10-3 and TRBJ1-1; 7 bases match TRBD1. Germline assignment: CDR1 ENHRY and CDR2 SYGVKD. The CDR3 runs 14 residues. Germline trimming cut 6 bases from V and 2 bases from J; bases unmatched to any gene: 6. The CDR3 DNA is TGTGCCATCAGGGAAGACAGGGAAAACACTGAAGCTTTCTTT. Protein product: CAIREDRENTEAFF.

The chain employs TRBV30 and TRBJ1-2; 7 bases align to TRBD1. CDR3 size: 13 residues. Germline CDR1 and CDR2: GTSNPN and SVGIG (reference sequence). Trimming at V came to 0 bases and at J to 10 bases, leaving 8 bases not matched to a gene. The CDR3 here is CAWSVRPGGHYTF. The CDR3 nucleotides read TGTGCCTGGAGTGTACGGCCAGGGGGACACTACACCTTC.

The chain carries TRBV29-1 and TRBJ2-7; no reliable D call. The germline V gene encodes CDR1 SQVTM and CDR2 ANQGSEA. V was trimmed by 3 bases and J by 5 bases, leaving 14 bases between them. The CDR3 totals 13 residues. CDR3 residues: CSVDGSRTDEQYF. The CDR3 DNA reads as TGCAGCGTTGACGGCAGTAGGACCGACGAGCAGTACTTC.

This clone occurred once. The CDR3 DNA follows: TGCGCCAGCAGCCAAGAGGGGACTCGCGGGGGGGCCATCACCGGGGAGCTGTTTTTT. Translating gives CASSQEGTRGGAITGELFF. The chain uses TRBV4-1 and TRBJ2-2; 9 nucleotides agree with TRBD2. The CDR3 is 19 residues long. Germline-derived CDR1 and CDR2 are MGHRA and YSYEKL. V gave up 0 bases and J gave up 4 bases; unmatched junction bases: 12.

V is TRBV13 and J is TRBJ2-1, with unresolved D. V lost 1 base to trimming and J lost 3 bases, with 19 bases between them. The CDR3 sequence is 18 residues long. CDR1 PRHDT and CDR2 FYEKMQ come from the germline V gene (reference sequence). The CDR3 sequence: CASSLEVSQNTNYNEQFF. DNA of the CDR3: TGTGCCAGCAGCTTAGAGGTCTCACAGAACACCAACTACAATGAGCAGTTCTTC.

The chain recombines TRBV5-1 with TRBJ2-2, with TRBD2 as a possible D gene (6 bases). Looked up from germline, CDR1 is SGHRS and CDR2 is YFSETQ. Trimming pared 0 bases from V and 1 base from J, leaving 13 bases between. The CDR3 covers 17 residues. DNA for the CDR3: TGCGCCAGCAGCTTGGTAGTAGCGGTCCAGAACACCGGGGAGCTGTTTTTT. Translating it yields CASSLVVAVQNTGELFF.